What follows describes a single T cell receptor beta chain. The data were obtained in a study of blood T cell repertoires in COVID-19. Sequenced by immunoSEQ multiplex PCR; TCRdb stores in-frame clones only, minus some. Among 100,000 to 120,000 clones listed, 87% were seen once. The sequencing sample was made of peripheral blood. The sequence came from a human donor in a cohort sampled during active COVID-19.

The CDR3 DNA reads TGTGCCAGCATGCAGGGAGGTACAGATACGCAGTATTTT. Its translation is CASMQGGTDTQYF. The chain is built from TRBV28 and TRBJ2-3, with D possibly matching TRBD2 (6 bases). Trimming left V 7 bases short and J 3 bases short, with 11 bases between. Germline V gives CDR1 MDHEN, CDR2 SYDVKM. The CDR3 totals 13 residues.